Presented here are 14 T cell receptor beta chains from one specimen sequenced in a study of cytomegalovirus exposure and HLA in healthy donors. Sequencing used immunoSEQ multiplex PCR; TCRdb keeps in-frame clones, though not all of them. The data contain about 120,000 clones, about 89% of them singletons. Sequenced sample: PBMCs. These receptors all stem from a woman in her late teens or twenties in good health and CMV-seronegative.

The V call is TRBV6-1, the J call TRBJ2-7; 14 bases fit TRBD2. With V trimmed by 4 bases and J by 5 bases, 13 bases remained unmatched. This CDR3 has 18 amino acids. Germline V gene data show CDR1 as MNHNS and CDR2 as SASEGT. The CDR3 nucleotides are TGTGCCAGCAGTGGGAGCCCGGGACTAGCGGGAGCTCGGGACGAGCAGTACTTC. This sequence encodes CASSGSPGLAGARDEQYF.

This clone was counted only a few times. V gene TRBV6-4 combines with J gene TRBJ2-3; 10 nucleotides agree with TRBD2. The V segment lost 2 bases and the J segment 1 base; nucleotides outside the gene matches: 0. Germline V lookup: CDR1 MRHNA, CDR2 SNTAGT. The CDR3 loop spans 15 amino acids. This CDR3 reads CASSDGTSGTDTQYF. The CDR3 DNA is TGTGCCAGCAGTGACGGGACTAGCGGCACAGATACGCAGTATTTT.

The chain carries TRBV28 and TRBJ2-7; 7 nucleotides align to TRBD1. The CDR3 is 13 residues long. J gave up 3 bases and V 6 bases, and 5 bases lay outside the gene matches. Germline CDR1 is MDHEN and CDR2 is SYDVKM. The CDR3 DNA reads TGTGCCAGCAGGACAGGGAGCTTCTACGAGCAGTACTTC. Amino acid sequence: CASRTGSFYEQYF.

Worth noting for this clone: Sequence at one end of the junction differs from germline and may be a read error. The V and J genes are TRBV5-1 and TRBJ1-1; 7 bases line up with TRBD1. Per germline, CDR1 SGHRS and CDR2 YFSETQ. This CDR3 has 14 amino acids. The CDR3 reads CASSLEGGNTEAFF. The CDR3 DNA reads TGCGCCAGCAGTTTGGAAGGGGGCAACACTGAAGCTTTCTTT.

The chain combines TRBV27 with TRBJ2-1; no clear D gene. V was clipped by 3 bases and J by 7 bases, with 10 bases between them. CDR1 and CDR2 (germline): MNHEY, SMNVEV (reference sequence). This CDR3 has 13 amino acids. CDR3 loop: CASSFYWRNEQFF. The CDR3 coding sequence is TGTGCCAGCAGTTTTTATTGGAGAAATGAGCAGTTCTTC.

The J gene is TRBJ2-5, the V gene TRBV19; tentatively, D is TRBD1 (6 bases). V was pared by 5 bases and J by 5 bases, with 15 bases between. This CDR3 is built from 14 residues. The germline V gene has CDR1 LNHDA and CDR2 SQIVND (reference sequence). Here the CDR3 reads CASSLPGAWETQYF. The CDR3 DNA sequence: TGTGCCAGTAGTCTCCCAGGGGCGTGGGAGACCCAGTACTTC.

This clone has only one observation. The J gene is TRBJ1-3, the V gene TRBV5-5; unclear D gene. Germline CDR1 reads SGHKS; CDR2 reads YYEKEE (reference sequence). CDR3 length equals 17 residues. Trimming cost V 4 bases and J 4 bases, with 21 bases left between them. The CDR3 sequence is CASSVYAAARGGNTIYF. CDR3 sequence (DNA): TGTGCCAGCAGCGTATACGCTGCTGCCCGAGGGGGAAACACCATATATTTT.

This clone occurred a few times. This chain links TRBV12-5 with TRBJ1-1, with D unclear. The CDR3 consists of 13 residues. V lost 7 bases and J 4 bases, leaving 13 bases between the germline ends. The germline gives CDR1 LGHNT, CDR2 FRNRAP. CDR3 in amino acids: CASAIGETTEAFF. The CDR3 nucleotides are TGTGCTAGTGCCATTGGGGAGACCACTGAAGCTTTCTTT.

The rearrangement links TRBV5-6 to TRBJ1-2, with TRBD1 identical over 9 bases. J gave up 8 bases and V 4 bases, and 6 bases lay outside the gene matches. This CDR3 region has 13 residues. Per the germline V gene, CDR1 is SGHDT and CDR2 is YYEEEE. Here the CDR3 reads CASSRDREGGYTF. The CDR3 bases are TGTGCCAGCAGCCGGGACAGGGAAGGGGGCTACACCTTC.

The chain links TRBV5-1 to TRBJ2-7; 10 positions agree with TRBD2. Looked up from germline, CDR1 is SGHRS and CDR2 is YFSETQ. The V gene end was trimmed by 5 bases and the J gene end by 6 bases; junction bases not matched to a gene: 5. The CDR3 runs 13 residues. The CDR3: CASRGLAGVEQYF. In DNA form, the CDR3 reads TGCGCCAGCAGGGGGCTAGCGGGAGTCGAGCAGTACTTC. Full variable domain (rest looked up from reference TRBV5-1 and TRBJ2-7): KAGVTQTPRYLIKTRGQQVTLSCSPISGHRSVSWYQQTPGQGLQFLFEYFSETQRNKGNFPGRFSGRQFSNSRSEMNVSTLELGDSALYLCASRGLAGVEQYFGPGTRLTVT.

The rearrangement links TRBV10-1 to TRBJ2-2, with 8 positions matching TRBD2. J lost 2 bases, V lost 0 bases, and 11 bases had no gene match. The CDR3 totals 19 residues. Germline CDR1 is WNHNN and CDR2 is SYGVQD (reference sequence). The CDR3: CASSESANSLAVNTGELFF. The CDR3 DNA reads as TGCGCCAGCAGTGAGTCTGCGAACTCACTAGCGGTTAACACCGGGGAGCTGTTTTTT.

The chain joins TRBV5-1 to TRBJ2-7, with 9 bases aligning to TRBD1. CDR1 is SGHRS and CDR2 is YFSETQ in the germline V gene. The V gene end was trimmed by 4 bases and the J gene end by 4 bases; junction bases not matched to a gene: 6. The CDR3 length is 14 residues. CDR3 nucleotide sequence: TGCGCCAGCAGCATAGGGACAGGGAATTACGAGCAGTACTTC. This encodes CASSIGTGNYEQYF.

The chain employs TRBV5-6 and TRBJ1-5, with a possible D match to TRBD1 (6 bases). Germline V gene sequence: CDR1 SGHDT, CDR2 YYEEEE. V gave up 2 bases and J gave up 6 bases, with 12 bases separating them. There are 14 residues in the CDR3. CDR3 DNA: TGTGCCAGCAGCTTTGGGGGCGCGGGTCAGCCCCAGCATTTT. Its protein product is CASSFGGAGQPQHF. The whole variable domain, remainder taken from reference TRBV5-6 and TRBJ1-5, is DAGVTQSPTHLIKTRGQQVTLRCSPKSGHDTVSWYQQALGQGPQFIFQYYEEEERQRGNFPDRFSGHQFPNYSSELNVNALLLGDSALYLCASSFGGAGQPQHFGDGTRLSIL.

The J gene is TRBJ2-2, the V gene TRBV19; D remains ambiguous. V was shortened by 5 bases and J by 2 bases, with 6 bases between the two germline ends. The CDR3 totals 13 residues. CDR1 LNHDA and CDR2 SQIVND come from the germline V gene (reference sequence). The CDR3 DNA is TGTGCCAGTAGTGGCCCTAACACCGGGGAGCTGTTTTTT. As protein: CASSGPNTGELFF. Full variable domain (missing parts from reference TRBV19 and TRBJ2-2): DGGITQSPKYLFRKEGQNVTLSCEQNLNHDAMYWYRQDPGQGLRLIYYSQIVNDFQKGDIAEGYSVSREKKESFPLTVTSAQKNPTAFYLCASSGPNTGELFFGEGSRLTVL.